The present T cell receptor (beta chain) was sequenced within a study of regulatory T cells in long-lasting Graves disease. Study observations and caveats: Persistent Graves' patients showed reduced TCR diversity versus newly diagnosed patients. Persistent disease preferred TRBV28, TRBJ1-2 and TRBJ2-5; new disease, TRBV20-1 and TRBJ2-1.

Time point given: persistent/refractory GD, antithyroid drugs over 5 years with positive TRAb. Researchers made the TCR library from RNA that was extracted from PBMCs. HTBI primers from iRepertoire and Arm-PCR of CDR3 regions yielded the TCR beta libraries. One entry per CDR3 protein, called by TCRdb with MiXCR from the multiplex PCR reads. The data contain approximately 400,000 distinct CDR3 sequences, roughly 25% of them seen just once; the ten biggest clones take up around 30%. Remarks on this clonotype: The antigen is unknown. A much larger clone is a single base away; this may be a read error.

There are 17 residues in the CDR3. Germline V gives CDR1 MNHEY, CDR2 SVGEGT. The receptor was derived from a woman in her thirties or forties with Graves disease. This chain joins TRBV6-2 or TRBV6-3 and TRBJ2-7, with 9 bases matching TRBD1. The sample was peripheral blood mononuclear cells (PBMCs), taken when the disease was refractory, from a patient treated with antithyroid drugs. CDR3 bases: TGTGCCAGCAGACCTTACCTCCACAGGGGGCGCTCCGGCGAGCGGTACTTC. Translating it yields CASRPYLHRGRSGERYF.